The 30 T cell receptor beta chains listed next were all sequenced from one sample in a study of blood T cell repertoires in COVID-19. Some clones are missing from TCRdb's copy, which holds only in-frame ones; the method was immunoSEQ multiplex PCR. The sample has about 190,000 clones, roughly 80% seen once. Specimen: peripheral blood. The receptors shown here come from a woman aged 50 to 65 with acute or convalescent COVID-19.

CDR3 amino acids: CAWSVGGRGVNQPQHF. The CDR3 DNA sequence: TGTGCCTGGAGTGTCGGGGGGAGAGGGGTCAATCAGCCCCAGCATTTT. V is TRBV30 and J is TRBJ1-5, with D perhaps matching TRBD1 (5 bases). V gave up 0 bases and J gave up 3 bases, with 15 bases separating them. Germline V gene data show CDR1 as GTSNPN and CDR2 as SVGIG (reference sequence). The CDR3 runs to 16 residues.

This clone was picked up a small number of times. The CDR3 nucleotides read TGTGCCAGCAGCCCCCTGGGGCCGGGGGGACGGGCTGGCTACACCTTC. It translates to CASSPLGPGGRAGYTF. The chain carries TRBV13 and TRBJ1-2, with D possibly TRBD1 on 5 matching bases. The CDR3 loop spans 16 amino acids. Trimming cost V 5 bases and J 7 bases, with 23 bases left between them. The germline gives CDR1 PRHDT, CDR2 FYEKMQ (reference sequence).

V usage is TRBV3-1 (or the pseudogene TRBV3-2) and J usage is TRBJ2-1; TRBD2 matches at 8 bases. Germline V CDR1 and CDR2: LGHDT, YNNKEL (reference sequence). CDR3 length equals 16 residues. The J segment lost 4 bases and the V segment lost 7 bases, leaving 12 bases of the junction unmatched. The CDR3 loop is CASTSSPLAGYNEQFF. The DNA for the CDR3 is TGTGCCAGCACCTCGAGCCCCCTAGCGGGTTACAATGAGCAGTTCTTC.

This clone was observed a few times. The chain links TRBV27 to TRBJ1-2; 8 bases map to TRBD1. Unmatched junction bases numbered 11, after V lost 7 bases and J lost 7 bases. The germline V gene has CDR1 MNHEY and CDR2 SMNVEV (reference sequence). This CDR3 region has 14 residues. The CDR3 DNA is TGTGCCAGCACGGTGCAGGGGGCTTTGGGTGGCTACACCTTC. Encoded protein: CASTVQGALGGYTF.

This chain joins TRBV6-6 and TRBJ1-2; no definite D call. CDR1 and CDR2 from the germline V gene are MNHNY and SVGAGI (reference sequence). The CDR3 has 14 amino acids. V dropped 2 bases and J dropped 0 bases, with 7 bases sitting between them. This CDR3 is CASSYQATNYGYTF. The CDR3, as DNA: TGTGCCAGCAGTTACCAAGCTACTAACTATGGCTACACCTTC.

The chain carries TRBV15 and TRBJ2-7, with TRBD2 identical over 11 bases. CDR3 size: 14 residues. The V and J ends lost 0 bases and 7 bases, in that order; junction bases with no gene match: 2. The V gene's germline CDR1 is LNHNV and CDR2 YYDKDF (reference sequence). The DNA for the CDR3 is TGTGCCACCAGCAGAGAACTAGCGGGGGCTGAGCAGTACTTC. Translating it yields CATSRELAGAEQYF.

The chain is built from TRBV14 and TRBJ2-3; TRBD1 is a possible D gene (5 bases). CDR1 and CDR2 from the germline V gene are SGHDN and FVKESK. The V and J ends lost 2 bases and 5 bases respectively, with 11 bases between them. The CDR3 length is 14 residues. CDR3 in amino acids: CASSQLGAEDTQYF. The CDR3 region has the DNA TGTGCCAGCAGCCAATTAGGGGCGGAAGATACGCAGTATTTT.

The V and J genes are TRBV6-2 or TRBV6-3 and TRBJ2-7, with TRBD1 matching 9 bases. Trimming removed 4 bases from V and 6 bases from J; junction bases left unmatched: 10. Germline V gene lookup returns CDR1 MNHEY and CDR2 SVGEGT. CDR3 length: 15 residues. CDR3 coding DNA: TGTGCCAGCAGTTTGGGGACAGGGCCGTCTGGCGAGCAGTACTTC. It yields the protein CASSLGTGPSGEQYF.

The CDR3 region is CASSRAGTSVGLRDNEQFF. In DNA form, the CDR3 reads TGTGCCAGCTCACGGGCCGGGACTAGCGTGGGGTTGCGGGACAATGAGCAGTTCTTC. This sequence joins TRBV18 and TRBJ2-1; TRBD2 matches 10 bases. The V gene's germline CDR1 is KGHSH and CDR2 LQKENI. The CDR3 is 19 amino acids. After removal of 4 bases from V and 5 bases from J, the junction contained 17 bases not matched to a gene.

This rearrangement joins TRBV20-1 to TRBJ1-1; no definite D call. Per the germline V gene, CDR1 is DFQATT and CDR2 is SNEGSKA (reference sequence). The ends were cut back, 6 bases at V and 7 bases at J, with 9 bases in the middle. The CDR3 runs 10 residues. CDR3 region: CSAAGVEAFF. CDR3 sequence (DNA): TGCAGTGCGGCGGGAGTTGAAGCTTTCTTT.

The chain joins TRBV15 to TRBJ1-1, with TRBD1 matching 8 bases. The V segment lost 1 base and the J segment 2 bases; nucleotides outside the gene matches: 12. Germline V gene data show CDR1 as LNHNV and CDR2 as YYDKDF (reference sequence). The CDR3 runs 18 residues. The chain's CDR3 is CATSRGGRDRRLNTEAFF. CDR3 nucleotides: TGTGCCACCAGCAGAGGGGGGAGGGACAGGAGGCTTAACACTGAAGCTTTCTTT.

This sequence joins TRBV5-6 and TRBJ1-3, with D unclear. The ends were cut back, 5 bases at V and 7 bases at J, with 16 bases in the middle. The CDR3 totals 14 residues. The germline V gene has CDR1 SGHDT and CDR2 YYEEEE. The CDR3 nucleotides are TGTGCCAGCAGTTATCGAGGAGGGCTGAACACCATATATTTT. It yields the protein CASSYRGGLNTIYF.

This clone has more than one count but fewer than ten. The CDR3, as DNA: TGTGCCAGCAGCTTCCAATGGCGGTGGGGCCTGAACACCGGGGAGCTGTTTTTT. This encodes CASSFQWRWGLNTGELFF. This chain uses TRBV5-6 with TRBJ2-2; D is perhaps TRBD1 (5 bases). The CDR3 spans 18 residues. Trimming stripped 2 bases from V and 1 base from J, with 18 bases between. Germline CDR1 is SGHDT and CDR2 is YYEEEE.

J is TRBJ2-2 and V is TRBV7-8, with D unclear. The CDR3 has 14 residues. Germline V gives CDR1 SGHVS, CDR2 FQNEAQ. Trimming pared 2 bases from V and 6 bases from J, leaving 10 bases between. The CDR3 region has the DNA TGTGCCAGCAGCTTACTGCGTCGTCCCGGGGAGCTGTTTTTT. Translating gives CASSLLRRPGELFF.

V is TRBV29-1 and J is TRBJ2-2, with 7 bases aligning to TRBD2. Trimming cost V 5 bases and J 0 bases; bases outside gene matches: 3. This CDR3 has 14 residues. Germline loops: CDR1 SQVTM, CDR2 ANQGSEA. Here the CDR3 DNA reads TGCAGCGTTAGGGGACTACCGAACACCGGGGAGCTGTTTTTT. The encoded protein is CSVRGLPNTGELFF.

J is TRBJ2-1 and V is TRBV19; perhaps TRBD2 as D (5 bases). There are 13 residues in the CDR3. V was pared by 6 bases and J by 3 bases, with 9 bases between. Per the germline V gene, CDR1 is LNHDA and CDR2 is SQIVND (reference sequence). Here the CDR3 DNA reads TGTGCCAGTAGCGACTACGTCTACAATGAGCAGTTCTTC. Its protein is CASSDYVYNEQFF.

The chain combines TRBV5-1 with TRBJ2-7; D remains unclear. In germline, CDR1 is SGHRS, CDR2 YFSETQ. The CDR3 covers 13 residues. Trimming shortened V by 0 bases and J by 6 bases, and 10 bases separated the two germline ends. CDR3 nucleotide sequence: TGCGCCAGCAGCTTGGCCGGCGCGGTCGAGCAGTACTTC. Protein product: CASSLAGAVEQYF.

V and J are TRBV12-3 or TRBV12-4 and TRBJ1-2; D is uncertain. V dropped 5 bases and J dropped 3 bases, with 7 bases sitting between them. The CDR3 is 12 amino acids. The DNA for the CDR3 is TGTGCCAGCAGTGAGGAGGACTATGGCTACACCTTC. It translates to CASSEEDYGYTF.

The sample holds a few counts of this clone. This chain joins TRBV11-2 and TRBJ1-3; 11 bases match TRBD1. The CDR3 has 19 amino acids. Germline CDR1 is SGHAT and CDR2 is FQNNGV. V lost 5 bases and J lost 2; bases outside the gene matches: 14. CDR3 DNA: TGTGCCAGCAGCCCAGGGACAGGGGGGTCTTTTAAGGCTGGAAACACCATATATTTT. Translation: CASSPGTGGSFKAGNTIYF.

V gene TRBV19 combines with J gene TRBJ1-4, with D possibly TRBD1 on 5 matching bases. V was trimmed by 6 bases and J by 7 bases, leaving 9 bases between them. The CDR3 totals 12 residues. CDR1 is LNHDA, CDR2 SQIVND, per germline (reference sequence). The CDR3 protein is CASRRTGEKLFF. DNA for the CDR3: TGTGCCAGTAGACGCACAGGTGAAAAACTGTTTTTT.

The chain employs TRBV6-5 and TRBJ2-7, with a possible D match to TRBD1 (6 bases). Trimming cost V 7 bases and J 0 bases, with 10 bases left between them. This CDR3 is built from 13 residues. Germline CDR1 and CDR2: MNHEY and SVGAGI. Written as DNA, the CDR3 is TGTGCCAGCAATTTCAGGGGCTCCTACGAGCAGTACTTC. Protein sequence: CASNFRGSYEQYF.

The chain recombines TRBV19 with TRBJ1-1, with a possible D match to TRBD1 (5 bases). The CDR3 is 15 amino acids. Per germline, CDR1 LNHDA and CDR2 SQIVND (reference sequence). V was clipped by 5 bases and J by 5 bases, with 18 bases between them. CDR3 protein: CASSGGEFRPTEAFF. The DNA of the CDR3 is TGTGCCAGTAGTGGAGGGGAGTTTCGGCCGACTGAAGCTTTCTTT.

The V and J genes are TRBV10-2 and TRBJ2-7; 7 nucleotides agree with TRBD2. This CDR3 has 13 amino acids. Germline V gene sequence: CDR1 WSHSY, CDR2 SAAADI. V lost 4 bases and J lost 5; bases outside the gene matches: 5. For the CDR3, the DNA is TGCGCCAGCAGTGGGGCTAGCGGTAACGAGCAGTACTTC. This codes for CASSGASGNEQYF.

The V gene is TRBV5-4, the J gene TRBJ1-1; 11 bases fit TRBD1. The CDR3 is 16 amino acids. The V gene's germline CDR1 is SGHNT and CDR2 YYREEE (reference sequence). Trimming removed 5 bases from V and 1 base from J; junction bases left unmatched: 7. The CDR3 loop reads CASREGQGAANTEAFF. The CDR3 nucleotides are TGTGCCAGCAGGGAAGGACAGGGGGCTGCGAACACTGAAGCTTTCTTT.

This sequence joins TRBV7-6 and TRBJ2-7; maybe TRBD1 (6 bases). The CDR3 length is 16 residues. The V and J ends lost 2 bases and 6 bases respectively, with 20 bases between them. Germline CDR1 SGHVS, CDR2 FNYEAQ. The CDR3 DNA is TGTGCCAGCAGCTTAACGGGTCAGGGGAAAGGGATCGAGCAGTACTTC. It is translated as CASSLTGQGKGIEQYF.

This rearrangement joins TRBV4-3 to TRBJ2-4; 8 bases fit TRBD1. The V gene's germline CDR1 is LGHNA and CDR2 YSLEER. The CDR3 runs 17 residues. With 3 bases clipped from V and 2 bases from J, the junction kept 9 bases outside the gene matches. The CDR3 region is CASSQAQGASTKNIQYF. Written as DNA, the CDR3 is TGCGCCAGCAGCCAGGCCCAGGGGGCGTCGACCAAAAACATTCAGTACTTC.

The sample holds a few counts of this clone. This rearrangement joins TRBV6-5 to TRBJ2-1, with 10 nucleotides matching TRBD2. The CDR3 consists of 16 residues. V was pared by 4 bases and J by 5 bases, with 8 bases of the junction left unmatched. Germline CDR1 reads MNHEY; CDR2 reads SVGAGI. CDR3 region: CASSSLSGRANNEQFF. The CDR3 nucleotides are TGTGCCAGCAGTTCCCTGAGCGGGAGGGCAAACAATGAGCAGTTCTTC.

V usage is TRBV6-2 or TRBV6-3 and J usage is TRBJ2-2, with TRBD1 identical over 10 bases. From germline, CDR1 is MNHEY and CDR2 SVGEGT. The CDR3 is 16 residues long. The ends lost 3 bases at V and 5 bases at J; junction bases unmatched: 6. CDR3 bases: TGTGCCAGCAGTTATCTCGGACAGGGGGAGACCGGGGAGCTGTTTTTT. Encoded protein: CASSYLGQGETGELFF.

Worth noting for this clone: This specimen includes other DNA sequences encoding the same CDR3. The chain carries TRBV3-1 (or the pseudogene TRBV3-2) and TRBJ1-2, with D perhaps matching TRBD1 (5 bases). There are 14 residues in the CDR3. Germline values: CDR1 LGHDT, CDR2 YNNKEL (reference sequence). The V gene lost 1 base and the J gene lost 3 bases, with 9 bases spanning the gap. The CDR3, as DNA: TGTGCCAGCAGCCAAGTATCGGGGGACTATGGCTACACCTTC. Translated, it gives CASSQVSGDYGYTF.

The genes are TRBV11-2 and TRBJ2-3; possibly TRBD2 for D (6 bases). The CDR3 length is 14 residues. V lost 8 bases, J lost 5 bases, and 17 bases lay in between. CDR1 is SGHAT, CDR2 FQNNGV, per germline. This CDR3 is CASADRGIGDTQYF. CDR3 nucleotide sequence: TGTGCCAGCGCCGACCGGGGGATAGGAGATACGCAGTATTTT.